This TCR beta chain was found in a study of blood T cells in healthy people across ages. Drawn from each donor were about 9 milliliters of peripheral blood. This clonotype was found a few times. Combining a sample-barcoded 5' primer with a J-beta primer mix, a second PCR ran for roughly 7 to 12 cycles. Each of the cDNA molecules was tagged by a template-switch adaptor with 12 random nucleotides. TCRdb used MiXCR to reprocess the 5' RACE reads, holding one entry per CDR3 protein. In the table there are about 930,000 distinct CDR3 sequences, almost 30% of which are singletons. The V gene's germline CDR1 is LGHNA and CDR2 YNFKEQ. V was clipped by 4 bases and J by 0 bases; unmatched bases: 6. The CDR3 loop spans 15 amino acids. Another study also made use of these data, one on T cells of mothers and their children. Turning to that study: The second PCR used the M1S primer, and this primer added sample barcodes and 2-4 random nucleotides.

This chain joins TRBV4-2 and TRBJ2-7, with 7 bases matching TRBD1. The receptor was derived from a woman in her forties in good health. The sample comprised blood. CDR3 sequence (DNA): TGTGCCAGCAGCCCGGGGACAGCCCTCTCCTACGAGCAGTACTTC. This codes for CASSPGTALSYEQYF.